Below are 15 T cell receptor beta chains sequenced from a single sample in a study of shared clonotypes between healthy human individuals. Sequenced by immunoSEQ multiplex PCR; TCRdb stores in-frame clones only, minus some. The sample comprises about 750,000 clones, almost 95% of which are singletons, and less than 25% rests with the top ten. Naive CD8 cells, CD45RO-negative and positively selected for CCR7, excluded terminally differentiated effector memory CD45RA+ cells. The sequencing sample was made of naive CD8+ T cells sorted from blood. Every receptor here comes from a man under 40 in good health.

The chain couples TRBV7-9 to TRBJ1-5; 8 bases are a match to TRBD1. The length of the CDR3 is 15 residues. The V gene's germline CDR1 is SEHNR and CDR2 FQNEAQ (reference sequence). Trimming cost V 0 bases and J 6 bases; bases outside gene matches: 4. The CDR3 spells CASSLADREGQPQHF. CDR3 in DNA: TGTGCCAGCAGCTTAGCGGACAGGGAAGGTCAGCCCCAGCATTTT.

The genes are TRBV10-3 and TRBJ1-4; 8 nucleotides agree with TRBD1. Germline CDR1 ENHRY, CDR2 SYGVKD. The CDR3 consists of 14 residues. J was trimmed by 7 bases and V by 4 bases; bases with no gene match: 5. The CDR3 is CAISGQGASEKLFF. As DNA, the CDR3 is TGTGCCATCAGTGGCCAGGGGGCCTCTGAAAAACTGTTTTTT.

The gene calls are TRBV5-1 and TRBJ1-2, with TRBD1 matching over 10 bases. The CDR3 spans 14 residues. The germline V gene encodes CDR1 SGHRS and CDR2 YFSETQ. V gave up 4 bases and J gave up 4 bases; unmatched junction bases: 4. The CDR3 sequence is CASSDGQGGYGYTF. CDR3 nucleotide sequence: TGCGCCAGCAGCGACGGACAGGGGGGCTATGGCTACACCTTC.

V usage is TRBV6-5 and J usage is TRBJ2-1, with TRBD2 identical over 7 bases. With 1 base clipped from V and 12 bases from J, the junction kept 6 bases outside the gene matches. The germline V gene encodes CDR1 MNHEY and CDR2 SVGAGI. The CDR3 is made up of 13 amino acids. The chain's CDR3 is CASSYYAGEGQFF. The CDR3 DNA is TGTGCCAGCAGTTACTATGCGGGAGAGGGGCAGTTCTTC.

The rearrangement links TRBV29-1 to TRBJ2-1; D is ambiguous. Germline CDR1 and CDR2: SQVTM and ANQGSEA. Trimming left V 7 bases short and J 6 bases short, with 13 bases between. The CDR3 runs 12 residues. Written as DNA, the CDR3 is TGCAGCGCCTCACCCGGCGGCAATGAGCAGTTCTTC. Residues: CSASPGGNEQFF.

The V and J genes are TRBV7-2 and TRBJ2-1; TRBD2 aligns across 12 bases. Per the germline V gene, CDR1 is SGHTA and CDR2 is FQGNSA. V lost 1 base to trimming and J lost 8 bases; unmatched junction nucleotides: 3. This CDR3 contains 15 residues. The CDR3 region has the DNA TGTGCCAGCAGCTTAGGGACTAGCGGGGAGGATGAGCAGTTCTTC. It translates to CASSLGTSGEDEQFF.

In its sample, this clone was seen once. The same CDR3 arises from other DNA sequences in this sample as well. The chain combines TRBV7-9 with TRBJ1-2, with a weak D call TRBD1 (6 bases). This CDR3 is 14 amino acids long. Germline V gives CDR1 SEHNR, CDR2 FQNEAQ (reference sequence). V gave up 6 bases and J gave up 4 bases, with 15 bases separating them. Here the CDR3 reads CASSPTDRFYGYTF. CDR3 coding DNA: TGTGCCAGCAGTCCTACAGACAGGTTCTATGGCTACACCTTC.

V usage is TRBV7-8 and J usage is TRBJ2-3; 10 nucleotides agree with TRBD2. From germline, CDR1 is SGHVS and CDR2 FQNEAQ. The CDR3 has 16 residues. V lost 0 bases and J lost 6; bases outside the gene matches: 6. Here the CDR3 reads CASSLALAGDGDTQYF. CDR3 nucleotide sequence: TGTGCCAGCAGCTTAGCCCTAGCGGGAGATGGTGATACGCAGTATTTT. The full variable domain, in which reference TRBV7-8 and TRBJ2-3 provide the parts outside the CDR3, is GAGVSQSPRYKVAKRGQDVALRCDPISGHVSLFWYQQALGQGPEFLTYFQNEAQLDKSGLPSDRFFAERPEGSVSTLKIQRTQQEDSAVYLCASSLALAGDGDTQYFGPGTRLTVL.

To note about this clone: Just one base apart from a much larger clone, this may be a read error. The chain recombines TRBV27 with TRBJ2-1, with 11 bases aligning to TRBD1. Germline assignment: CDR1 MNHEY and CDR2 SMNVEV (reference sequence). V shed 5 bases and J 6 bases; nucleotides not matched to a gene: 3. CDR3 length: 14 residues. This CDR3 is CASSPGTGGNEQFF. Here the CDR3 DNA reads TGTGCCAGCAGTCCCGGGACAGGGGGCAATGAGCAGTTCTTC.

As concerns this clone: The sample contains more than one DNA sequence encoding this CDR3. The chain is built from TRBV27 and TRBJ2-3; D gene uncertain. From germline, CDR1 is MNHEY and CDR2 SMNVEV (reference sequence). The V and J ends lost 0 bases and 6 bases respectively, with 7 bases between them. The CDR3 extends over 13 amino acids. The CDR3 DNA is TGTGCCAGCAGTTTATCCAGGTCGGATACGCAGTATTTT. It codes for CASSLSRSDTQYF.

V is TRBV14 and J is TRBJ2-7; 7 bases agree with TRBD1. Germline-derived CDR1 and CDR2 are SGHDN and FVKESK. The length of the CDR3 is 15 residues. The V gene end was trimmed by 4 bases and the J gene end by 3 bases; junction bases not matched to a gene: 9. Here the CDR3 DNA reads TGTGCCAGCAGCCTTACCGGGACAGTCTTCTACGAGCAGTACTTC. It is translated as CASSLTGTVFYEQYF.

The chain employs TRBV27 and TRBJ2-1; TRBD2 aligns across 9 bases. Germline CDR1 and CDR2: MNHEY and SMNVEV (reference sequence). This CDR3 comprises 14 residues. J lost 8 bases, V lost 6 bases, and 8 bases had no gene match. CDR3 sequence reads: CASSVAGEGYEQFF. CDR3 bases: TGTGCCAGCAGCGTAGCGGGAGAAGGGTATGAGCAGTTCTTC.

This clone was recorded only once. The sample contains more than one DNA sequence encoding this CDR3. The chain combines TRBV5-5 with TRBJ2-7; D remains ambiguous. The CDR3 extends over 12 amino acids. V was clipped by 0 bases and J by 4 bases, with 5 bases between them. Germline values: CDR1 SGHKS, CDR2 YYEKEE (reference sequence). This chain's CDR3 is CASSLGLYEQYF. CDR3 DNA sequence: TGTGCCAGCAGCTTGGGATTATACGAGCAGTACTTC.

The chain couples TRBV9 to TRBJ2-7; 7 nucleotides match TRBD1. V gave up 0 bases and J gave up 3 bases; unmatched junction bases: 6. This CDR3 is 15 amino acids long. Germline-derived CDR1 and CDR2 are SGDLS and YYNGEE. The CDR3 nucleotides are TGTGCCAGCAGCGTAGGGGGGACAGCATTCTACGAGCAGTACTTC. Its translation is CASSVGGTAFYEQYF.

This clone occurred once. The V and J genes are TRBV7-9 and TRBJ2-7; D may correspond to TRBD1 or TRBD2 (6 bases each). Trimming shortened V by 10 bases and J by 4 bases, and 20 bases separated the two germline ends. This CDR3 is built from 14 residues. Germline V gene lookup returns CDR1 SEHNR and CDR2 FQNEAQ (reference sequence). In DNA form, the CDR3 reads TGTGCCACCCTAGGTGGGGGGCCGATATACGAGCAGTACTTC. Translating it yields CATLGGGPIYEQYF.